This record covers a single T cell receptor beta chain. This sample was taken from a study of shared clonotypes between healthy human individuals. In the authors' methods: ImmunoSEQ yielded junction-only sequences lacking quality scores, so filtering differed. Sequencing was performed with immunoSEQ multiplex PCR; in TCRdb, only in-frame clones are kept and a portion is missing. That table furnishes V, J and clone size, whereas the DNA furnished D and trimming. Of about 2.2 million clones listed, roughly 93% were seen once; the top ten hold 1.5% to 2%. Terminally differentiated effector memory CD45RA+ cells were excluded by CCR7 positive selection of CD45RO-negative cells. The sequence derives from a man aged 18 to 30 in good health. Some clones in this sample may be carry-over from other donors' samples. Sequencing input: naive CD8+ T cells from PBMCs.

The CDR3 DNA reads TGTGCCAGCAGCGTCCAGCGGCTAGCGGCTAACACCGGGGAGCTGTTTTTT. The encoded protein is CASSVQRLAANTGELFF. The chain combines TRBV9 with TRBJ2-2; TRBD2 agrees at 7 bases. The CDR3 consists of 17 residues. V lost 2 bases to trimming and J lost 2 bases; unmatched junction nucleotides: 9. CDR1 is SGDLS and CDR2 is YYNGEE in the germline V gene.